Presented here are 21 T cell receptor beta chains from one specimen sequenced in a study of T cell changes during pregnancy in multiple sclerosis. Clones were read by immunoSEQ multiplex PCR, and TCRdb kept only the in-frame ones, dropping some. The profile shows about 15,000 clones, around 97% of them singletons. The material was peripheral blood, obtained in the third trimester of pregnancy. These receptors were collected from a female donor with multiple sclerosis, enrolled in a pregnancy study.

The rearrangement uses TRBV28 and TRBJ2-5; D remains unclear. Germline-derived CDR1 and CDR2 are MDHEN and SYDVKM. Trimming took off 5 bases at V and 4 bases at J, with 20 bases between the two ends. The CDR3 is made up of 16 amino acids. CDR3 sequence: CASSGWSLEFRETQYF. The CDR3 bases are TGTGCCAGCAGTGGGTGGAGCCTGGAATTCAGAGAGACCCAGTACTTC.

The gene calls are TRBV19 and TRBJ1-2, with D hard to call. The CDR3 is 15 residues long. Germline V gives CDR1 LNHDA, CDR2 SQIVND (reference sequence). V gave up 4 bases and J gave up 1 base, with 13 bases separating them. The CDR3 protein is CASSRHVPLNYGYTF. CDR3 nucleotide sequence: TGTGCCAGTAGTAGACACGTACCTCTTAACTATGGCTACACCTTC. Full variable domain (remainder filled in from reference TRBV19 and TRBJ1-2): DGGITQSPKYLFRKEGQNVTLSCEQNLNHDAMYWYRQDPGQGLRLIYYSQIVNDFQKGDIAEGYSVSREKKESFPLTVTSAQKNPTAFYLCASSRHVPLNYGYTFGSGTRLTVV.

As DNA, the CDR3 is TGTGCCAGCAGCTTGGCCGGACAGGGGGAAGATGGCTACACCTTC. Its protein product is CASSLAGQGEDGYTF. V is TRBV5-4 and J is TRBJ1-2; TRBD1 aligns across 10 bases. Germline values: CDR1 SGHNT, CDR2 YYREEE (reference sequence). This CDR3 is 15 amino acids long. V dropped 0 bases and J dropped 6; count of bases not matched to a gene: 5.

The rearrangement uses TRBV5-1 and TRBJ2-7; TRBD1 matches at 9 bases. V was clipped by 6 bases and J by 0 bases; unmatched bases: 7. The CDR3 extends over 15 amino acids. Per the germline V gene, CDR1 is SGHRS and CDR2 is YFSETQ. CDR3 protein: CASTLLTGGSYEQYF. The CDR3 DNA reads as TGCGCCAGCACCCTTTTGACAGGGGGCTCCTACGAGCAGTACTTC.

This chain connects TRBV2 to TRBJ2-2; a weak D match, TRBD2 (7 bases). Germline lookup yields CDR1 SNHLY and CDR2 FYNNEI. This CDR3 spans 14 amino acids. V lost 6 bases to trimming and J lost 1 base, with 9 bases between them. CDR3: CASRRGGNTGELFF. CDR3 coding DNA: TGTGCCAGCAGGAGGGGGGGGAACACCGGGGAGCTGTTTTTT.

The chain uses TRBV9 and TRBJ1-6, with 8 bases aligning to TRBD1. V lost 0 bases and J lost 7; bases outside the gene matches: 9. Germline lookup yields CDR1 SGDLS and CDR2 YYNGEE. The CDR3 is made up of 17 amino acids. CDR3 protein: CASSVGRTGSWNSPLHF. CDR3 sequence (DNA): TGTGCCAGCAGCGTAGGAAGGACAGGGAGTTGGAATTCACCCCTCCACTTT. Full variable domain (rest looked up from reference TRBV9 and TRBJ1-6): DSGVTQTPKHLITATGQRVTLRCSPRSGDLSVYWYQQSLDQGLQFLIQYYNGEERAKGNILERFSAQQFPDLHSELNLSSLELGDSALYFCASSVGRTGSWNSPLHFGNGTRLTVT.

The rearrangement uses TRBV27 and TRBJ1-1; 7 positions match TRBD1. Germline CDR1 MNHEY, CDR2 SMNVEV (reference sequence). The CDR3 consists of 11 residues. With 7 bases clipped from V and 7 bases from J, the junction kept 3 bases outside the gene matches. The CDR3 protein is CASIGTDEAFF. In DNA, the CDR3 is TGTGCCAGCATCGGGACAGATGAAGCTTTCTTT.

The CDR3 DNA follows: TGCGCCAGCAGCTTGGAGGGGGCGGCTGAAGCTTTCTTT. Translated, it gives CASSLEGAAEAFF. The genes are TRBV5-1 and TRBJ1-1, with 7 bases matching TRBD1. After removal of 0 bases from V and 6 bases from J, the junction contained 2 bases not matched to a gene. This CDR3 is built from 13 residues. CDR1 and CDR2 (germline): SGHRS, YFSETQ.

This clone showed up just once. The chain employs TRBV19 and TRBJ1-5, with D maybe TRBD1 (6 bases). The CDR3 spans 13 residues. Per germline, CDR1 LNHDA and CDR2 SQIVND (reference sequence). Trimming pared 11 bases from V and 7 bases from J, leaving 18 bases between. CDR3 region: CASRGGLQQPQHF. CDR3 DNA: TGTGCCTCCCGGGGGGGGCTACAGCAGCCCCAGCATTTT. The whole variable domain, filled in from reference TRBV19 and TRBJ1-5, reads DGGITQSPKYLFRKEGQNVTLSCEQNLNHDAMYWYRQDPGQGLRLIYYSQIVNDFQKGDIAEGYSVSREKKESFPLTVTSAQKNPTAFYLCASRGGLQQPQHFGDGTRLSIL.

The rearrangement links TRBV6-5 to TRBJ2-7, with 7 nucleotides matching TRBD2. CDR1 and CDR2 (germline): MNHEY, SVGAGI. This CDR3 comprises 15 residues. V shed 0 bases and J 5 bases; nucleotides not matched to a gene: 7. As DNA, the CDR3 is TGTGCCAGCAGTTACTCGGGAGGGATCGTCCACGAGCAGTACTTC. Encoded protein: CASSYSGGIVHEQYF.

The V call is TRBV2, the J call TRBJ1-1; 8 bases agree with TRBD1. The CDR3 totals 16 residues. Germline trimming cut 6 bases from V and 4 bases from J; bases unmatched to any gene: 13. CDR1 and CDR2 from the germline V gene are SNHLY and FYNNEI. The CDR3 region is CASRGQGSRTVTEAFF. For the CDR3, the DNA is TGTGCCAGCAGAGGACAGGGAAGTCGAACGGTCACTGAAGCTTTCTTT.

The chain couples TRBV5-1 to TRBJ2-7; TRBD1 matches at 9 bases. Germline V gene lookup returns CDR1 SGHRS and CDR2 YFSETQ. With 4 bases clipped from V and 1 base from J, the junction kept 3 bases outside the gene matches. The CDR3 runs 14 residues. This chain's CDR3 is CASSAGTGSYEQYF. CDR3 nucleotides: TGCGCCAGCAGCGCCGGGACAGGGTCCTACGAGCAGTACTTC.

This rearrangement joins TRBV28 to TRBJ2-5, with 9 bases aligning to TRBD1. Losses at the gene ends were 2 bases for V and 2 bases for J; bases not matched to a gene: 3. The length of the CDR3 is 15 residues. CDR1 and CDR2 from the germline V gene are MDHEN and SYDVKM. The CDR3 sequence is CASSLGQGRQETQYF. Written as DNA, the CDR3 is TGTGCCAGCAGTTTAGGACAGGGGAGGCAAGAGACCCAGTACTTC.

The chain links TRBV6-5 to TRBJ1-3; 7 bases map to TRBD1. Trimming at V came to 2 bases and at J to 0 bases, leaving 1 base not matched to a gene. The CDR3 covers 15 residues. CDR1 is MNHEY, CDR2 SVGAGI, per germline. Written as DNA, the CDR3 is TGTGCCAGCAGTTACGGACAGGCCTCTGGAAACACCATATATTTT. Protein sequence: CASSYGQASGNTIYF.

The rearrangement links TRBV6-5 to TRBJ1-6, with 7 bases fitting TRBD1. The CDR3 is 15 residues long. V shed 7 bases and J 2 bases; nucleotides not matched to a gene: 5. Germline V gene data show CDR1 as MNHEY and CDR2 as SVGAGI. The CDR3 DNA is TGTGCCAGCACCCTCGGACAGGCCTATAATTCACCCCTCCACTTT. Protein product: CASTLGQAYNSPLHF.

CDR3 residues: CASSGEGGTDTQYF. The CDR3 DNA sequence: TGTGCCAGCAGTGGTGAGGGAGGCACAGATACGCAGTATTTT. V usage is TRBV6-4 and J usage is TRBJ2-3; D is possibly TRBD2 (5 bases). With 4 bases removed from V and 1 base from J, the gap between germline ends came to 9 bases. Germline CDR1 is MRHNA and CDR2 is SNTAGT. This CDR3 is 14 amino acids long.

CDR3 residues: CASSSFGERARTDTQYF. The CDR3 nucleotides are TGTGCCAGCAGTTCCTTCGGGGAGCGGGCGCGGACAGATACGCAGTATTTT. The chain carries TRBV28 and TRBJ2-3; TRBD2 is a possible D gene (6 bases). The CDR3 totals 17 residues. Deletions cut 4 bases from V and 3 bases from J, with 20 bases between. The V gene's germline CDR1 is MDHEN and CDR2 SYDVKM. Supplemented by reference TRBV28 and TRBJ2-3, the full variable domain reads DVKVTQSSRYLVKRTGEKVFLECVQDMDHENMFWYRQDPGLGLRLIYFSYDVKMKEKGDIPEGYSVSREKKERFSLILESASTNQTSMYLCASSSFGERARTDTQYFGPGTRLTVL.

This clone was counted a few times. This sequence joins TRBV18 and TRBJ2-3; D not certain. The V gene lost 1 base and the J gene lost 0 bases, with 5 bases spanning the gap. This CDR3 is 14 amino acids long. Germline-derived CDR1 and CDR2 are KGHSH and LQKENI. The CDR3 here is CASSPLDSTDTQYF. For the CDR3, the DNA is TGTGCCAGCTCACCACTAGATAGCACAGATACGCAGTATTTT. The whole variable domain, remainder taken from reference TRBV18 and TRBJ2-3, is NAGVMQNPRHLVRRRGQEARLRCSPMKGHSHVYWYRQLPEEGLKFMVYLQKENIIDESGMPKERFSAEFPKEGPSILRIQQVVRGDSAAYFCASSPLDSTDTQYFGPGTRLTVL.

V gene TRBV7-9 combines with J gene TRBJ1-1; 11 positions match TRBD1. CDR1 and CDR2 (germline): SEHNR, FQNEAQ (reference sequence). The trim removed 5 bases at V and 5 bases at J, leaving 7 bases unmatched. The CDR3 sequence is 15 residues long. The CDR3: CASSPGQGVITEAFF. The CDR3 DNA reads TGTGCCAGCAGCCCGGGACAGGGGGTAATTACTGAAGCTTTCTTT.

The rearrangement joins TRBV19 to TRBJ1-5; possibly TRBD1 for D (6 bases). V gave up 2 bases and J gave up 0 bases, with 8 bases separating them. The CDR3 totals 15 residues. Germline CDR1 and CDR2: LNHDA and SQIVND (reference sequence). Written as DNA, the CDR3 is TGTGCCAGTAGTATACAGGGGACTAGCAATCAGCCCCAGCATTTT. As protein: CASSIQGTSNQPQHF.

V is TRBV4-3 and J is TRBJ2-7, with 8 bases fitting TRBD1. Germline CDR1 LGHNA, CDR2 YSLEER. Trimming removed 3 bases from V and 2 bases from J; junction bases left unmatched: 3. CDR3 size: 14 residues. The CDR3 DNA follows: TGCGCCAGCAGCCAGGACAGGGTTACCTACGAGCAGTACTTC. This translates into CASSQDRVTYEQYF.